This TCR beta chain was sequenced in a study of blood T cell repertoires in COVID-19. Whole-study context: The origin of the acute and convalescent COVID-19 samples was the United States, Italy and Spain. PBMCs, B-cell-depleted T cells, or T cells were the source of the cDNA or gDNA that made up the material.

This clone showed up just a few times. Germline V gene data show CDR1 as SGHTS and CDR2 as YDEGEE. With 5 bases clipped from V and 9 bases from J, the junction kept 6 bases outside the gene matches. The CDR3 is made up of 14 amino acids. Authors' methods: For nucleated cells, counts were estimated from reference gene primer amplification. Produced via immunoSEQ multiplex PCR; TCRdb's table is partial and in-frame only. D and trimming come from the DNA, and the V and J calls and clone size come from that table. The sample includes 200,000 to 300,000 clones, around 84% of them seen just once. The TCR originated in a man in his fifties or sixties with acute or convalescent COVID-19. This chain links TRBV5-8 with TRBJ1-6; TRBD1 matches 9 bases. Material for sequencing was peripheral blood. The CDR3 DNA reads TGTGCCAGCAGGCAGACAGGGGGGCGTTCACCCCTCCACTTT. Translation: CASRQTGGRSPLHF.